These 32 T cell receptor beta chains share one sample of origin, sequenced in a study of shared clonotypes between healthy human individuals. Repertoires were generated with immunoSEQ multiplex PCR, while TCRdb's copy carries only in-frame clones and drops some. The sample holds about 490,000 clones, roughly 80% seen once. Specimen: PBMCs. The receptors were gathered from a woman between 35 and 50 years old in good health. Some clones in this sample may be carry-over from other donors' samples.

The gene calls are TRBV7-9 and TRBJ1-1; D may be TRBD1 (6 bases). Germline V lookup: CDR1 SEHNR, CDR2 FQNEAQ (reference sequence). Trimming cost V 2 bases and J 8 bases, with 12 bases left between them. The CDR3 is made up of 13 amino acids. CDR3 DNA sequence: TGTGCCAGCAGCTTATCCACAGGGATGGAAGCTTTCTTT. It encodes CASSLSTGMEAFF.

This clone was recorded a few times. In DNA, the CDR3 is TGTGCCACCAGCAGAGAGGTCAGGGCCGAGCAGTACTTC. Protein product: CATSREVRAEQYF. The V call is TRBV15, the J call TRBJ2-7; the D gene is possibly TRBD1 (5 bases). CDR3 length: 13 residues. The germline CDR1 and CDR2 sequences are LNHNV and YYDKDF (reference sequence). Trimming shortened V by 0 bases and J by 6 bases, and 9 bases separated the two germline ends.

The sample holds one count of this clone. This chain connects TRBV5-6 to TRBJ1-1; D gene unclear. Germline CDR1 and CDR2: SGHDT and YYEEEE. The CDR3 totals 13 residues. Trimming took 3 bases from V and 1 from J, leaving 7 bases between them. The CDR3 here is CASSSYTNTEAFF. The CDR3 region has the DNA TGTGCCAGCAGCTCTTACACGAACACTGAAGCTTTCTTT. The whole variable domain, filled in from reference TRBV5-6 and TRBJ1-1, reads DAGVTQSPTHLIKTRGQQVTLRCSPKSGHDTVSWYQQALGQGPQFIFQYYEEEERQRGNFPDRFSGHQFPNYSSELNVNALLLGDSALYLCASSSYTNTEAFFGQGTRLTVV.

The chain joins TRBV10-3 to TRBJ2-3, with D perhaps TRBD2 (6 bases). This CDR3 is built from 16 residues. Germline V gene data show CDR1 as ENHRY and CDR2 as SYGVKD. V gave up 5 bases and J gave up 3 bases, with 18 bases separating them. The CDR3 coding sequence is TGTGCCATCAGTAAGGACTACCAGAGTGGTACAGATACGCAGTATTTT. It encodes CAISKDYQSGTDTQYF.

This clone occurred once. J is TRBJ2-1 and V is TRBV11-2; D might be TRBD2 (5 bases). Germline values: CDR1 SGHAT, CDR2 FQNNGV. The CDR3 sequence is 14 residues long. V was cut by 1 base and J by 8 bases, with 12 bases left in between. The CDR3 region is CASSLGRGADEQFF. In DNA form, the CDR3 reads TGTGCCAGCAGCTTAGGCCGGGGAGCAGATGAGCAGTTCTTC.

This clone turned up a few times. The junction departs from germline at one end; a sequencing error may be responsible. The chain has TRBV7-7 and TRBJ2-1; D unresolved. This CDR3 has 15 residues. The germline V gene has CDR1 SSHAT and CDR2 FNYEAQ (reference sequence). The CDR3 coding sequence is TGTGCTAGCAGCTTAGCTCTCGACTCCTACAATGAGCAGTTCTTC. The encoded protein is CASSLALDSYNEQFF. Complete variable domain (other parts from reference TRBV7-7 and TRBJ2-1): GAGVSQSPRYKVTKRGQDVTLRCDPISSHATLYWYQQALGQGPEFLTYFNYEAQPDKSGLPSDRFSAERPEGSISTLTIQRTEQRDSAMYRCASSLALDSYNEQFFGPGTRLTVL.

This chain joins TRBV7-8 and TRBJ2-6; 7 nucleotides line up with TRBD2. The V and J ends lost 5 bases and 2 bases, in that order; junction bases with no gene match: 6. The CDR3 covers 16 residues. Germline CDR1 SGHVS, CDR2 FQNEAQ. The CDR3 coding sequence is TGTGCCAGCAGCCCTAGGGGAGGGACTGGGGCCAACGTCCTGACTTTC. Translating it yields CASSPRGGTGANVLTF.

The chain links TRBV7-9 to TRBJ2-7, with 7 positions matching TRBD1. Germline CDR1 is SEHNR and CDR2 is FQNEAQ (reference sequence). The length of the CDR3 is 14 residues. V shed 5 bases and J 3 bases; nucleotides not matched to a gene: 7. CDR3 protein: CASSEGALSYEQYF. CDR3 DNA sequence: TGTGCCAGCAGCGAGGGGGCGCTGAGCTACGAGCAGTACTTC.

A word on this clone: A far larger clone is one nucleotide away, so this likely arose from a read error. Other DNA sequences in the sample encode the same CDR3. The rearrangement links TRBV7-2 to TRBJ1-2; 8 positions agree with TRBD1. The CDR3 has 15 residues. CDR1 is SGHTA, CDR2 FQGNSA, per germline. V was clipped by 5 bases and J by 4 bases; unmatched bases: 9. The DNA for the CDR3 is TGTGCCAGCAGCCTCCAGGACAGGGCACCCTATGGCTACACCTTC. Protein product: CASSLQDRAPYGYTF.

The chain combines TRBV27 with TRBJ1-2; 8 nucleotides agree with TRBD1. The length of the CDR3 is 14 residues. V lost 5 bases, J lost 1 base, and 3 bases stayed unmatched. Germline assignment: CDR1 MNHEY and CDR2 SMNVEV (reference sequence). The CDR3 nucleotides read TGTGCCAGCAGTAGGACAGGGTTTAACTATGGCTACACCTTC. Its translation: CASSRTGFNYGYTF.

The chain is built from TRBV18 and TRBJ1-5; D may be TRBD1 (5 bases). Looked up from germline, CDR1 is KGHSH and CDR2 is LQKENI. Trimming took off 3 bases at V and 6 bases at J, with 15 bases between the two ends. The CDR3 runs 15 residues. CDR3 in DNA: TGTGCCAGCTCACCGGAAGTCGGAGGGGCTCAGCCCCAGCATTTT. Translated, it gives CASSPEVGGAQPQHF.

On this clone itself: In the same sample, other DNA sequences code for this CDR3. The CDR3: CASSLRSYGYTF. CDR3 nucleotide sequence: TGTGCCAGCAGCCTTAGGAGCTATGGCTACACCTTC. The V call is TRBV28, the J call TRBJ1-2; D not certain. The CDR3 runs to 12 residues. The V end lost 6 bases, the J end lost 4 bases, and 9 bases lay between the germline ends. Germline V gives CDR1 MDHEN, CDR2 SYDVKM.

This chain joins TRBV28 and TRBJ1-1; D is uncertain. This CDR3 contains 12 residues. The V end was cut by 10 bases, the J end by 12 bases, with 21 bases between. Germline V gene data show CDR1 as MDHEN and CDR2 as SYDVKM. CDR3 sequence reads: CATWAETRITFF. The CDR3 coding sequence is TGTGCCACCTGGGCGGAGACCAGGATAACTTTCTTT.

This chain's CDR3 is CASSPNRYTYEQYF. In DNA form, the CDR3 reads TGTGCCAGCAGTCCCAACCGGTACACCTACGAGCAGTACTTC. The chain combines TRBV7-9 with TRBJ2-7; D ambiguous. Deletions cut 6 bases from V and 2 bases from J, with 14 bases between. Germline V gives CDR1 SEHNR, CDR2 FQNEAQ (reference sequence). The CDR3 contains 14 residues.

J is TRBJ1-1 and V is TRBV29-1, with 9 bases that match TRBD1. Germline CDR1 is SQVTM and CDR2 is ANQGSEA. Trimming took 7 bases from V and 5 from J; bases not matched to a gene: 8. The CDR3 loop spans 13 amino acids. The CDR3 DNA reads as TGCAGCGGCGGACAGGGGACCGGTACTGAAGCTTTCTTT. Translation: CSGGQGTGTEAFF.

The CDR3 coding sequence is TGTGCCAGCAGTGATCCCATATATGGGACAATCCCATCCGAGCAGTACTTC. Translating it yields CASSDPIYGTIPSEQYF. The chain links TRBV25-1 to TRBJ2-7, with a possible D match to TRBD1 (6 bases). The CDR3 consists of 17 residues. The V gene's germline CDR1 is MGHDK and CDR2 SYGVNS. V lost 3 bases, J lost 6 bases, and 24 bases lay in between.

About this clone: A single base is all that separates this from a far larger clone, so a read error is likely. The sample has other DNA sequences that encode this CDR3 too. The chain uses TRBV30 and TRBJ2-6, with D perhaps matching TRBD2 (5 bases). Germline V CDR1 and CDR2: GTSNPN, SVGIG (reference sequence). The CDR3 has 16 amino acids. The CDR3: CAWSVTGFSGANVLTF. Written as DNA, the CDR3 is TGTGCCTGGAGTGTTACGGGGTTCTCTGGAGCCAACGTCCTGACTTTC.

The table lists this clone with a count of one. The chain links TRBV5-1 to TRBJ1-4; D is possibly TRBD1 (6 bases). The CDR3 loop spans 16 amino acids. Per the germline V gene, CDR1 is SGHRS and CDR2 is YFSETQ. Trimming left V 0 bases short and J 6 bases short, with 15 bases between. The CDR3 DNA sequence: TGCGCCAGCAGCTTGGACGGGGGGCTACGTTATGAAAAACTGTTTTTT. Its translation: CASSLDGGLRYEKLFF.

This clone was picked up many times. The same CDR3 can be traced to other DNA sequences in this sample. V gene TRBV2 combines with J gene TRBJ2-1; D uncertain. The length of the CDR3 is 14 residues. The V gene lost 8 bases and the J gene lost 1 base, with 12 bases spanning the gap. Germline loops: CDR1 SNHLY, CDR2 FYNNEI. The DNA for the CDR3 is TGTGCCAGCCTCTCCCCTACGTCCTACAATGAGCAGTTCTTC. Its protein product is CASLSPTSYNEQFF.

J is TRBJ2-1 and V is TRBV19, with D perhaps matching TRBD2 (6 bases). CDR3 size: 14 residues. From germline, CDR1 is LNHDA and CDR2 SQIVND (reference sequence). With 4 bases removed from V and 5 bases from J, the gap between germline ends came to 12 bases. The CDR3 reads CASSTRDSHNEQFF. The CDR3 coding sequence is TGTGCCAGTAGTACCCGGGACTCACACAATGAGCAGTTCTTC.

About this clone: The likely explanation is a read error, given a far larger clone one base away. The chain uses TRBV25-1 and TRBJ1-1, with 10 bases aligning to TRBD1. This CDR3 is 14 amino acids long. CDR1 MGHDK and CDR2 SYGVNS come from the germline V gene. The CDR3 DNA reads TGTGCCAGTTCGACAGGGGGCGGGATGACTGAAGCTTTATTT. This sequence encodes CASSTGGGMTEALF.

As regards this clone: One base separates it from a far larger clone, so it is likely a read error. Other DNA sequences in the same sample also yield this CDR3. The chain has TRBV10-2 and TRBJ2-7; 14 bases line up with TRBD2. With 6 bases clipped from V and 0 bases from J, the junction kept 13 bases outside the gene matches. CDR1 is WSHSY, CDR2 SAAADI, per germline. The CDR3 spans 19 residues. This CDR3 reads CASRPGVGLAGVHSYEQYF. Here the CDR3 DNA reads TGCGCCAGCAGGCCCGGGGTGGGACTAGCGGGGGTCCACTCCTACGAGCAGTACTTC.

A note on this clone: Given a far larger clone just one base away, this is likely a sequencing read error. The V and J genes are TRBV5-1 and TRBJ1-1; no reliable D call. The CDR3 has 17 amino acids. Germline V lookup: CDR1 SGHRS, CDR2 YFSETQ. The CDR3 nucleotides are TGCCCCAGCAGCTTGGTGGCGGGAACACACCGGGGCACTGAAGCTTTCTTT. This encodes CPSSLVAGTHRGTEAFF.

The rearrangement uses TRBV7-2 and TRBJ1-5; D gene uncertain. Germline V gene lookup returns CDR1 SGHTA and CDR2 FQGNSA. The CDR3 has 13 residues. CDR3: CAGSPPGGQPQHF. CDR3 DNA: TGTGCTGGCAGCCCCCCGGGTGGTCAGCCCCAGCATTTT.

This clone came up a few times. V usage is TRBV15 and J usage is TRBJ2-1, with 11 nucleotides matching TRBD2. CDR1 and CDR2 from the germline V gene are LNHNV and YYDKDF (reference sequence). The V gene end was trimmed by 1 base and the J gene end by 9 bases; junction bases not matched to a gene: 2. The CDR3 contains 14 residues. CDR3 sequence (DNA): TGTGCCACCAGCAGAGGACTAGCGGGAACTGAGCAGTTCTTC. Encoded protein: CATSRGLAGTEQFF.

Comment on this clone: It differs at one base from a far larger clone, so likely a read error. The V gene is TRBV28, the J gene TRBJ2-2; perhaps TRBD2 as D (6 bases). V gave up 4 bases and J gave up 1 base, with 16 bases separating them. The CDR3 is 17 residues long. Germline V gene lookup returns CDR1 MDHEN and CDR2 SYDVKM. The CDR3 sequence is CASSYHTGRMNTGELFF. CDR3 nucleotide sequence: TGTGCCAGCAGTTACCACACGGGGAGGATGAACACCGGGGAGCTGTTTTTT.

The V and J genes are TRBV9 and TRBJ1-5; TRBD2 is a possible D gene (5 bases). The closer fit of TRBJ2-3 to the DNA end suggests the J call may be wrong. The CDR3 totals 15 residues. The germline gives CDR1 SGDLS, CDR2 YYNGEE. The CDR3 DNA follows: TGTGCCAGCAGCTCCCGCCCGGGGAGAGATCAGCCCCAGTATTTT. This sequence encodes CASSSRPGRDQPQYF.

The rearrangement uses TRBV18 and TRBJ1-3; a weak D match, TRBD1 (6 bases). The CDR3 is 16 residues long. V was cut by 3 bases and J by 0 bases, with 12 bases left in between. Germline V gene data show CDR1 as KGHSH and CDR2 as LQKENI. The CDR3 sequence: CASSPTGTLSGNTIYF. CDR3 in DNA: TGTGCCAGCTCACCCACCGGGACACTCTCTGGAAACACCATATATTTT.

A single count supports this clone. The genes are TRBV2 and TRBJ1-3; no reliable D call. CDR3 length: 14 amino acids. CDR1 is SNHLY and CDR2 is FYNNEI in the germline V gene. Trimming left V 0 bases short and J 4 bases short, with 7 bases between. The CDR3 is CASSEANLGNTIYF. As DNA, the CDR3 is TGTGCCAGCAGTGAAGCTAACCTCGGAAACACCATATATTTT.

The sample holds a few counts of this clone. V and J are TRBV18 and TRBJ1-1, with TRBD1 identical over 10 bases. This CDR3 comprises 16 residues. Germline values: CDR1 KGHSH, CDR2 LQKENI. J lost 1 base, V lost 6 bases, and 8 bases had no gene match. The CDR3 region is CASSVGTGEQNTEAFF. Here the CDR3 DNA reads TGTGCCAGCTCTGTGGGGACAGGGGAGCAGAACACTGAAGCTTTCTTT.

The chain employs TRBV6-4 and TRBJ2-1; 7 positions agree with TRBD2. V was pared by 4 bases and J by 6 bases, with 9 bases of the junction left unmatched. This CDR3 contains 15 residues. Germline V gene data show CDR1 as MRHNA and CDR2 as SNTAGT. The CDR3 is CASSVGWLAGNEQFF. The DNA for the CDR3 is TGTGCCAGCAGTGTGGGGTGGTTAGCGGGCAATGAGCAGTTCTTC.

This clone was counted at least ten times. The chain has TRBV29-1 and TRBJ1-1; TRBD1 agrees at 8 bases. The CDR3 has 13 residues. The germline V gene encodes CDR1 SQVTM and CDR2 ANQGSEA. V lost 6 bases and J lost 1; bases outside the gene matches: 4. As DNA, the CDR3 is TGCAGCGTGCCCGGGACAGGGAACACTGAAGCTTTCTTT. This sequence encodes CSVPGTGNTEAFF. Full variable domain (remainder filled in from reference TRBV29-1 and TRBJ1-1): SAVISQKPSRDICQRGTSLTIQCQVDSQVTMMFWYRQQPGQSLTLIATANQGSEATYESGFVIDKFPISRPNLTFSTLTVSNMSPEDSSIYLCSVPGTGNTEAFFGQGTRLTVV.